The TCR beta chain under discussion was sequenced for a study of cytomegalovirus exposure and HLA in healthy donors. Study findings and constraints: Association of 17,000 or so TCR beta sequences with HLA alleles was found at 0.05 false discovery rate in a later analysis.

The CDR3 sequence is 17 residues long. Germline V CDR1 and CDR2: SGHRS, YFSETQ. With 3 bases removed from V and 8 bases from J, the gap between germline ends came to 23 bases. Comments on this clone: Its antigen is not identified.

This PCR relied on a set of 60 Vbeta primers and 13 Jbeta primers. Per the original methods: As a later analysis found, there were around 86 million unique TCR beta chains, of which roughly 11 million were shared. Clones were sequenced by immunoSEQ multiplex PCR, and TCRdb holds only the in-frame ones, with some missing. D and trimming come from the DNA, and the V and J calls and clone size come from that table. The sample lists some 190,000 clones, less than 80% occurring once. This sequence originates from a young man in good health and CMV-seronegative. Sequencing was performed on PBMCs. The chain employs TRBV5-1 and TRBJ2-2, with D perhaps TRBD2 (6 bases). CDR3 in DNA: TGCGCCAGCAGCTACGGAACGAGGAGTGAGGCGGGAGGGGAGCTGTTTTTT. It translates to CASSYGTRSEAGGELFF.